These 20 T cell receptor beta chains were all obtained from the same sample, sequenced in a study of T cell repertoires in cytomegalovirus infection. TCRdb re-derived calls from the reads in MiXCR, one entry per CDR3 protein. Of 550,000 to 850,000 distinct CDR3 sequences listed, around 32% were seen once; the top ten hold about 20%. The antigens for these receptors are not known. The sample in question was cultured PBMCs, obtained from culture after CMV antigen stimulation. These receptors were taken from a human donor in good health (CMV status not recorded). Some clones in this sample may be carry-over from other donors' samples.

In its sample, this clonotype was seen a few times. V is TRBV2 and J is TRBJ1-1; D gene uncertain. Germline V gene sequence: CDR1 SNHLY, CDR2 FYNNEI. The CDR3 spans 13 residues. Trimming cost V 4 bases and J 4 bases, with 10 bases left between them. This chain's CDR3 is CASSGTAGTEAFF. The CDR3 coding sequence is TGTGCCAGCAGTGGAACCGCGGGCACTGAAGCTTTCTTT.

Turning to this clonotype: A much larger clone lies a single base off, so this may be a read error. No conserved phenylalanine or tryptophan is present at the end of the CDR3, so a read error is the likely explanation. The rearrangement joins TRBV7-2 to TRBJ2-7; D might be TRBD2 (6 bases). CDR3 length: 13 residues. The V gene lost 2 bases and the J gene lost 4 bases, with 9 bases spanning the gap. Per the germline V gene, CDR1 is SGHTA and CDR2 is FQGNSA. This CDR3 reads CASSLIGGYEQYL. CDR3 sequence (DNA): TGTGCCAGCAGCTTAATAGGAGGGTACGAGCAGTACCTC.

The CDR3 is CASSPGHQETQYF. The CDR3 region has the DNA TGTGCCAGCAGCCCTGGACACCAAGAGACCCAGTACTTC. This rearrangement joins TRBV7-2 to TRBJ2-5; D gene unclear. The ends were cut back, 5 bases at V and 0 bases at J, with 7 bases in the middle. The germline gives CDR1 SGHTA, CDR2 FQGNSA. This CDR3 is built from 13 residues.

This clonotype was counted ten times or more. The J gene is TRBJ2-1, the V gene TRBV7-2, with no clear D. The CDR3 runs to 14 residues. Germline V gene sequence: CDR1 SGHTA, CDR2 FQGNSA. V gave up 4 bases and J gave up 7 bases, with 14 bases separating them. The CDR3 DNA is TGTGCCAGCAGCTCCCTTAGAACCGGGAATGAGCAGTTCTTC. This gives the protein CASSSLRTGNEQFF.

V gene TRBV19 combines with J gene TRBJ1-5; D is unclear. With 7 bases removed from V and 0 bases from J, the gap between germline ends came to 13 bases. The CDR3 totals 15 residues. Germline V gene data show CDR1 as LNHDA and CDR2 as SQIVND (reference sequence). CDR3 residues: CASKARSNSNQPQHF. DNA for the CDR3: TGTGCCAGTAAGGCCCGGAGCAATAGCAATCAGCCCCAGCATTTT.

The gene calls are TRBV6-1 and TRBJ1-5, with a tentative D call TRBD1 (6 bases). Germline loops: CDR1 MNHNS, CDR2 SASEGT. This CDR3 comprises 14 residues. With 6 bases removed from V and 5 bases from J, the gap between germline ends came to 14 bases. The CDR3 sequence: CASSPRAGDQPQHF. CDR3 bases: TGTGCCAGCAGCCCTCGGGCAGGGGATCAGCCCCAGCATTTT.

The rearrangement joins TRBV2 to TRBJ1-1, with unresolved D. V was clipped by 10 bases and J by 0 bases, with 12 bases between them. The V gene's germline CDR1 is SNHLY and CDR2 FYNNEI. The CDR3 covers 13 residues. Here the CDR3 reads CATRGDMNTEAFF. CDR3 bases: TGTGCCACCCGGGGAGACATGAACACTGAAGCTTTCTTT. Looking up the rest from reference TRBV2 and TRBJ1-1 gives the full variable domain: EPEVTQTPSHQVTQMGQEVILRCVPISNHLYFYWYRQILGQKVEFLVSFYNNEISEKSEIFDDQFSVERPDGSNFTLKIRSTKLEDSAMYFCATRGDMNTEAFFGQGTRLTVV.

The chain is built from TRBV2 and TRBJ1-4; TRBD1 aligns across 11 bases. The CDR3 is 15 residues long. V gave up 10 bases and J gave up 2 bases; unmatched junction bases: 6. Per germline, CDR1 SNHLY and CDR2 FYNNEI. The CDR3 here is CATGQGALTNEKLFF. For the CDR3, the DNA is TGTGCCACCGGACAGGGGGCGCTGACTAATGAAAAACTGTTTTTT.

V usage is TRBV7-9 and J usage is TRBJ2-3; 12 positions match TRBD2. Germline CDR1 reads SEHNR; CDR2 reads FQNEAQ (reference sequence). Germline trimming cut 4 bases from V and 0 bases from J; bases unmatched to any gene: 8. There are 18 residues in the CDR3. The CDR3 protein is CASSSTSGRGNSTDTQYF. The CDR3, as DNA: TGTGCCAGCAGCTCGACTAGCGGGAGAGGAAATAGCACAGATACGCAGTATTTT.

The chain is built from TRBV6-2 or TRBV6-3 and TRBJ2-7; no definite D call. Trimming took 2 bases from V and 7 from J, leaving 9 bases between them. The CDR3 length is 12 residues. Germline assignment: CDR1 MNHEY and CDR2 SVGEGT. The CDR3 is CASSYPPEEQYF. The CDR3 bases are TGTGCCAGCAGTTACCCCCCCGAGGAGCAGTACTTC.

This clonotype turned up a few times. The chain joins TRBV7-2 to TRBJ2-3, with unresolved D. Per germline, CDR1 SGHTA and CDR2 FQGNSA. V lost 0 bases, J lost 0 bases, and 10 bases lay in between. CDR3 size: 16 residues. The CDR3, as DNA: TGTGCCAGCAGCTTAGCGTCCGCTGCGAGCACAGATACGCAGTATTTT. This sequence encodes CASSLASAASTDTQYF.

The rearrangement uses TRBV7-2 and TRBJ1-2; D unclear. This CDR3 contains 13 residues. Trimming removed 5 bases from V and 4 bases from J, with 11 bases in between. Looked up from germline, CDR1 is SGHTA and CDR2 is FQGNSA. The CDR3 DNA reads TGTGCCAGCAGCGCAACAGCGCCCTATGGCTACACCTTC. Encoded protein: CASSATAPYGYTF.

The chain links TRBV5-4 to TRBJ2-3, with 10 bases fitting TRBD1. Per the germline V gene, CDR1 is SGHNT and CDR2 is YYREEE (reference sequence). The CDR3 runs to 17 residues. V trimming: 4 bases; J trimming: 2 bases; junction bases outside the gene matches: 10. For the CDR3, the DNA is TGTGCCAGCAGCCGTGGGGGACAGGGGCATACCACAGATACGCAGTATTTT. It specifies CASSRGGQGHTTDTQYF.

The rearrangement links TRBV6-2 or TRBV6-3 to TRBJ2-3; 8 nucleotides match TRBD2. The J segment lost 7 bases and the V segment lost 6 bases, leaving 9 bases of the junction unmatched. The CDR3 runs to 14 residues. Germline V CDR1 and CDR2: MNHEY, SVGEGT. The CDR3 loop reads CASSDRGGRNTQYF. The CDR3 DNA sequence: TGTGCCAGCAGCGACCGGGGGGGCCGGAATACGCAGTATTTT.

In its sample, this clonotype was seen a few times. The gene calls are TRBV27 and TRBJ2-1; the match to TRBD1 covers 7 bases. CDR3 size: 15 residues. J gave up 8 bases and V 2 bases, and 9 bases lay outside the gene matches. CDR1 is MNHEY and CDR2 is SMNVEV in the germline V gene (reference sequence). The CDR3 coding sequence is TGTGCCAGCAGTTTAGGGCAGGGGGTTGTGGATGAGCAGTTCTTC. Amino acid sequence: CASSLGQGVVDEQFF.

The rearrangement joins TRBV7-6 to TRBJ2-7, with 7 nucleotides matching TRBD1. Germline CDR1 is SGHVS and CDR2 is FNYEAQ. V lost 2 bases, J lost 5 bases, and 9 bases stayed unmatched. The CDR3 contains 15 residues. CDR3 bases: TGTGCCAGCAGCTTAAGCCGGGACAGCGATCACGAGCAGTACTTC. It codes for CASSLSRDSDHEQYF.

This clonotype came up many times. The chain joins TRBV7-2 to TRBJ1-3; D is uncertain. Trimming left V 5 bases short and J 7 bases short, with 33 bases between. Germline CDR1 and CDR2: SGHTA and FQGNSA. The CDR3 sequence is 20 residues long. The CDR3 sequence: CASSRSTLAAFQTSRNTIYF. DNA of the CDR3: TGTGCCAGCAGCCGCTCAACGTTGGCAGCCTTCCAGACCTCGCGGAACACCATATATTTT. The full variable domain, its missing parts supplied by reference TRBV7-2 and TRBJ1-3, is GAGVSQSPSNKVTEKGKDVELRCDPISGHTALYWYRQSLGQGLEFLIYFQGNSAPDKSGLPSDRFSAERTGGSVSTLTIQRTQQEDSAVYLCASSRSTLAAFQTSRNTIYFGEGSWLTVV.

This chain joins TRBV19 and TRBJ2-1; D may be TRBD2 (6 bases). The CDR3 totals 14 residues. The V and J ends lost 10 bases and 9 bases respectively, with 22 bases between them. Per germline, CDR1 LNHDA and CDR2 SQIVND (reference sequence). The CDR3 loop is CATAVRGLTSEQFF. CDR3 nucleotide sequence: TGTGCCACCGCTGTCCGGGGACTTACTAGTGAGCAGTTCTTC.

The chain links TRBV28 to TRBJ1-1; no clear D. V was trimmed by 5 bases and J by 4 bases, leaving 17 bases between them. The CDR3 is 15 amino acids. Germline V gene data show CDR1 as MDHEN and CDR2 as SYDVKM. The CDR3 region has the DNA TGTGCCAGCAGTAGCCTCCCGACGGGTAGCACTGAAGCTTTCTTT. Protein sequence: CASSSLPTGSTEAFF.

The V gene is TRBV28, the J gene TRBJ2-7; D not certain. The V end lost 6 bases, the J end lost 7 bases, and 10 bases lay between the germline ends. CDR1 is MDHEN and CDR2 is SYDVKM in the germline V gene. The CDR3 runs 11 residues. CDR3 coding DNA: TGTGCCAGCAGCCATACCTTAGAGCAGTACTTC. Protein: CASSHTLEQYF.